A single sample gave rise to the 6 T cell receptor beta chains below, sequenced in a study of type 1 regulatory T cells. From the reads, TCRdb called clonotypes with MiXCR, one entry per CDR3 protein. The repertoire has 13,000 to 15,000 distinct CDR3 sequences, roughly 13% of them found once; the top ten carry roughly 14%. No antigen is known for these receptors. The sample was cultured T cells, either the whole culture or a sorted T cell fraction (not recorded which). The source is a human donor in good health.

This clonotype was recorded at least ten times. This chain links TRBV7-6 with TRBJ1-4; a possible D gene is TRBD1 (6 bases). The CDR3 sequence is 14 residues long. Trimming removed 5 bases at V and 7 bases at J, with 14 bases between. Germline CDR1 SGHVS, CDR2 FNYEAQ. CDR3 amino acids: CASSPQGSGEKLFF. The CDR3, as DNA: TGTGCCAGCAGCCCCCAGGGGTCGGGTGAAAAACTGTTTTTT.

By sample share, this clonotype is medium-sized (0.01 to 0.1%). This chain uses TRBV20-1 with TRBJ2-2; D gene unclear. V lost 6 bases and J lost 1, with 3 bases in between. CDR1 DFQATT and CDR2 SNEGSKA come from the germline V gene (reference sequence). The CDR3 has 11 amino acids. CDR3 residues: CSALNTGELFF. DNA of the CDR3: TGCAGTGCCTTGAACACCGGGGAGCTGTTTTTT.

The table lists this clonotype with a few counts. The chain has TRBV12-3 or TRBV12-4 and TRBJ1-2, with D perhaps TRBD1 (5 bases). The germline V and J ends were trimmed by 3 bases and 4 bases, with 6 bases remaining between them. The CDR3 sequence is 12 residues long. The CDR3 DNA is TGTGCCAGCAGTTTTGGGGGCTATGGCTACACCTTC. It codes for CASSFGGYGYTF.

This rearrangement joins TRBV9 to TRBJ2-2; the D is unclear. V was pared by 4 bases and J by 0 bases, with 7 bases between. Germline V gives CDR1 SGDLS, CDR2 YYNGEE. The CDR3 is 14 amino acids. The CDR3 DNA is TGTGCCAGCAGCCTGAGATCGAACACCGGGGAGCTGTTTTTT. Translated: CASSLRSNTGELFF.

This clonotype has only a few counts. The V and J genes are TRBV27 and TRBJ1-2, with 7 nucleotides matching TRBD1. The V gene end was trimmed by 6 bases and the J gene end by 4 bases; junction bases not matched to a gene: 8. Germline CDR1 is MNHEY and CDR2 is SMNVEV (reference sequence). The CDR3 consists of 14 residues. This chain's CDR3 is CASSPNRGSYGYTF. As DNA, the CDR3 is TGTGCCAGCAGCCCTAACAGGGGATCCTATGGCTACACCTTC.

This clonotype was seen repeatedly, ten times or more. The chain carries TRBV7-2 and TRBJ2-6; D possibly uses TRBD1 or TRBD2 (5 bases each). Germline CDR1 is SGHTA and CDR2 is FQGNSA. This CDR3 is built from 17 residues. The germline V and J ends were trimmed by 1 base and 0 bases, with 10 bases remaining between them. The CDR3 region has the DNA TGTGCCAGCAGCTTAGTAGGGACCGGCTCTGGGGCCAACGTCCTGACTTTC. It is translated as CASSLVGTGSGANVLTF.